What follows are 22 T cell receptor beta chains derived from one specimen sequenced in a study of blood T cells in healthy people across ages. A second roughly 7 to 11 cycle PCR used barcoded and J-beta primers. Using its own MiXCR run on the 5' RACE reads, TCRdb lists one record per CDR3 protein. The sample includes around 850,000 distinct CDR3 sequences, approximately 35% of them seen just once. Sequenced sample: blood. The source is a man between 18 and 29 years old in good health.

This clonotype was counted many times. This sequence joins TRBV7-2 and TRBJ2-7, with 11 nucleotides matching TRBD1. This CDR3 comprises 15 residues. The ends lost 7 bases at V and 4 bases at J; junction bases unmatched: 9. Germline CDR1 reads SGHTA; CDR2 reads FQGNSA. CDR3 sequence reads: CASTQVGTGGYEQYF. In DNA, the CDR3 is TGTGCCAGCACCCAAGTGGGGACAGGGGGATACGAGCAGTACTTC.

The chain carries TRBV7-3 and TRBJ2-1; D possibly corresponds to TRBD1 (5 bases). The CDR3 has 14 residues. Germline CDR1 and CDR2: SGHTA and FQGTGA. V lost 2 bases and J 7 bases, leaving 12 bases between the germline ends. The CDR3 nucleotides read TGTGCCAGCAGCTTAGAAAGGGGATTGAATGAGCAGTTCTTC. It translates to CASSLERGLNEQFF.

At least ten counts were recorded for this clonotype. The genes are TRBV20-1 and TRBJ2-3, with a possible D match to TRBD1 (5 bases). The germline V and J ends were trimmed by 6 bases and 2 bases, with 15 bases remaining between them. Looked up from germline, CDR1 is DFQATT and CDR2 is SNEGSKA (reference sequence). The CDR3 extends over 14 amino acids. The CDR3 loop reads CSAQGAGYTDTQYF. In nucleotides, the CDR3 is TGCAGTGCCCAAGGGGCAGGGTACACAGATACGCAGTATTTT.

Remarks on this clonotype: One end of the junction varies from germline; a read error may be responsible. This sequence joins TRBV6-5 and TRBJ1-5, with no clear D. Germline assignment: CDR1 MNHEY and CDR2 SVGAGI. This CDR3 is 14 amino acids long. The chain's CDR3 is CASSGERSSQPQHF. The CDR3 DNA sequence: TGTGCCAGCAGTGGGGAAAGGAGCAGTCAGCCCCAGCATTTT.

The chain uses TRBV10-3 and TRBJ1-6; D is uncertain. Looked up from germline, CDR1 is ENHRY and CDR2 is SYGVKD. The CDR3 runs 15 residues. V dropped 7 bases and J dropped 9 bases, with 19 bases sitting between them. CDR3 sequence (DNA): TGTGCCATCACAACGACTGACTGGCAGTTTTCACCCCTCCACTTT. It specifies CAITTTDWQFSPLHF.

V gene TRBV19 combines with J gene TRBJ2-1; D is unresolved. Germline loops: CDR1 LNHDA, CDR2 SQIVND (reference sequence). V was clipped by 6 bases and J by 2 bases, with 14 bases between them. This CDR3 is built from 15 residues. The CDR3 nucleotides read TGTGCCAGTAGCCAGGACGGCGCAACCTACAATGAGCAGTTCTTC. Its translation is CASSQDGATYNEQFF.

This clonotype was found a few times. V is TRBV5-1 and J is TRBJ1-2; possible D gene TRBD1, 6 bases. The CDR3 sequence is 17 residues long. The V and J ends lost 0 bases and 8 bases respectively, with 23 bases between them. From germline, CDR1 is SGHRS and CDR2 YFSETQ. CDR3 residues: CASSLAMSTGPQGGYTF. The CDR3 coding sequence is TGCGCCAGCAGCTTGGCCATGTCGACGGGGCCCCAGGGGGGCTACACCTTC.

In this sample, this clonotype turned up a few times. The chain combines TRBV7-2 with TRBJ2-1; 8 positions agree with TRBD1. Per germline, CDR1 SGHTA and CDR2 FQGNSA. J gave up 7 bases and V 5 bases, and 16 bases lay outside the gene matches. The length of the CDR3 is 17 residues. CDR3 bases: TGTGCCAGCAGCAAATCAGGGGTGGACAGGGTTACGAATGAGCAGTTCTTC. This sequence encodes CASSKSGVDRVTNEQFF. The whole variable domain, filled in from reference TRBV7-2 and TRBJ2-1, reads GAGVSQSPSNKVTEKGKDVELRCDPISGHTALYWYRQSLGQGLEFLIYFQGNSAPDKSGLPSDRFSAERTGGSVSTLTIQRTQQEDSAVYLCASSKSGVDRVTNEQFFGPGTRLTVL.

This clonotype was observed once. J is TRBJ2-1 and V is TRBV4-2, with D perhaps matching TRBD2 (6 bases). There are 14 residues in the CDR3. CDR1 LGHNA and CDR2 YNFKEQ come from the germline V gene. Between the trimmed V and J ends, which lost 1 base and 13 bases, there was a span of 17 bases. The CDR3 DNA reads as TGTGCCAGCAGCCAAGTAGCGGCGGAAGAGACCCAGTTCTTC. This sequence encodes CASSQVAAEETQFF.

The sample holds a few counts of this clonotype. The rearrangement joins TRBV4-1 to TRBJ1-2, with 7 bases matching TRBD1. The CDR3 contains 15 residues. Looked up from germline, CDR1 is MGHRA and CDR2 is YSYEKL. Trimming removed 3 bases from V and 5 bases from J; junction bases left unmatched: 9. The CDR3 is CASSQDQGVMYGYTF. The CDR3, as DNA: TGCGCCAGCAGCCAGGATCAGGGGGTTATGTATGGCTACACCTTC.

With respect to this clonotype: This sequence may be a read error, since a much larger clone differs from it by one base. For the CDR3, the DNA is TGTGCCAGCAGCCTCTTCGGGACAGAAGGGACCCAGTACTTC. Translation gives CASSLFGTEGTQYF. The chain links TRBV25-1 to TRBJ2-7, with TRBD1 identical over 7 bases. The J call could be wrong; TRBJ2-5 is a better fit for the DNA end. Germline lookup yields CDR1 MGHDK and CDR2 SYGVNS. There are 14 residues in the CDR3.

This chain connects TRBV7-2 to TRBJ2-7, with D perhaps matching TRBD2 (6 bases). This CDR3 is 16 amino acids long. The V and J ends lost 5 bases and 7 bases respectively, with 24 bases between them. CDR1 SGHTA and CDR2 FQGNSA come from the germline V gene. CDR3 sequence reads: CASSPRGGPFYNEQYF. The DNA of the CDR3 is TGTGCCAGCAGCCCGCGGGGCGGGCCATTCTACAATGAGCAGTACTTC.

This clonotype was seen a handful of times. The chain has TRBV3-1 and TRBJ1-1; D is ambiguous. CDR1 and CDR2 (germline): LGHDT, YNNKEL (reference sequence). The germline V and J ends were trimmed by 6 bases and 8 bases, with 13 bases remaining between them. The CDR3 is made up of 12 amino acids. CDR3 in DNA: TGTGCCAGCAGTCCTAGGTGGGGAGAAGCTTTCTTT. As protein: CASSPRWGEAFF.

The chain is built from TRBV4-2 and TRBJ1-6; D gene uncertain. This CDR3 comprises 17 residues. Per germline, CDR1 LGHNA and CDR2 YNFKEQ. V was clipped by 0 bases and J by 8 bases, with 17 bases between them. CDR3 sequence (DNA): TGTGCCAGCAGCCAAGATTTAAGGCGCCCGGTAGATTCACCCCTCCACTTT. Protein: CASSQDLRRPVDSPLHF.

This clonotype was picked up a small number of times. V gene TRBV7-9 combines with J gene TRBJ2-3; unclear D gene. CDR3 size: 13 residues. V lost 5 bases and J 2 bases, leaving 8 bases between the germline ends. In germline, CDR1 is SEHNR, CDR2 FQNEAQ (reference sequence). The CDR3 protein is CASSQEPTDTQYF. DNA for the CDR3: TGTGCCAGCAGCCAAGAGCCCACAGATACGCAGTATTTT.

The chain is built from TRBV25-1 and TRBJ2-1, with 15 positions matching TRBD2. With 4 bases clipped from V and 2 bases from J, the junction kept 9 bases outside the gene matches. The CDR3 has 19 amino acids. Germline V gives CDR1 MGHDK, CDR2 SYGVNS. CDR3 sequence: CASSGKAGTSGGTYNEQFF. The DNA of the CDR3 is TGTGCCAGCAGTGGAAAAGCCGGGACTAGCGGGGGGACCTACAATGAGCAGTTCTTC.

The genes are TRBV20-1 and TRBJ2-1; 11 bases are a match to TRBD2. The J call could be wrong; TRBJ2-7 is a better fit for the DNA end. The CDR3 runs to 15 residues. In germline, CDR1 is DFQATT, CDR2 SNEGSKA (reference sequence). CDR3 sequence: CSARSSGGVLNEQYF. CDR3 in DNA: TGCAGTGCTAGAAGTAGCGGGGGGGTCCTAAATGAGCAGTACTTC.

This clonotype has a handful of counts. The chain uses TRBV11-1 and TRBJ1-2; the match to TRBD1 covers 8 bases. The CDR3 is 14 amino acids. CDR1 and CDR2 from the germline V gene are SGHAT and FQDESV (reference sequence). V lost 6 bases, J lost 6 bases, and 9 bases stayed unmatched. The CDR3 here is CASRPGQGFDGYTF. The CDR3 DNA sequence: TGTGCCAGCAGACCCGGACAGGGTTTCGATGGCTACACCTTC.

V is TRBV20-1 and J is TRBJ2-1; perhaps TRBD1 as D (5 bases). The DNA matches TRBJ2-7 better at its end, which makes the J call doubtful. The CDR3 is made up of 16 amino acids. Germline lookup yields CDR1 DFQATT and CDR2 SNEGSKA (reference sequence). The CDR3 bases are TGCAGTGCTAGAGATCTAGGGGTGGCGTCCTACAATGAGCAGTACTTC. As protein: CSARDLGVASYNEQYF.

V is TRBV9 and J is TRBJ2-3, with D possibly TRBD2 on 6 matching bases. The CDR3 spans 16 residues. V was clipped by 0 bases and J by 0 bases, with 11 bases between them. Germline V gene lookup returns CDR1 SGDLS and CDR2 YYNGEE. This CDR3 is CASSVGDSASTDTQYF. For the CDR3, the DNA is TGTGCCAGCAGCGTAGGGGACTCAGCTAGCACAGATACGCAGTATTTT.

The J gene is TRBJ1-4, the V gene TRBV7-2; D unresolved. Germline V gene data show CDR1 as SGHTA and CDR2 as FQGNSA. The CDR3 spans 13 residues. With 5 bases removed from V and 4 bases from J, the gap between germline ends came to 8 bases. The CDR3 DNA reads as TGTGCCAGCAGCCCTCGGGGTAATGAAAAACTGTTTTTT. Its translation is CASSPRGNEKLFF.

The chain uses TRBV2 and TRBJ1-1; 8 nucleotides agree with TRBD1. CDR1 and CDR2 from the germline V gene are SNHLY and FYNNEI. With 3 bases clipped from V and 0 bases from J, the junction kept 15 bases outside the gene matches. CDR3 length: 19 residues. This CDR3 reads CASSDGQGRGRSMNTEAFF. Here the CDR3 DNA reads TGTGCCAGCAGTGACGGACAGGGACGGGGAAGGAGCATGAACACTGAAGCTTTCTTT.